This entry concerns a single T cell receptor beta chain. What it recognizes is unknown. The sample is drawn from a study of OX40 agonist ivuxolimab in advanced cancers. Study details: The dose-escalation group included hepatocellular carcinoma, melanoma, renal cell carcinoma and head and neck cancer. Three patients, one with hepatocellular carcinoma and two with cutaneous melanoma, responded partially.

Assay: immunoSEQ multiplex PCR; the TCRdb copy retains only in-frame clones and omits some. The sample carries about 78,000 clones, approximately 90% recorded once. General study results and limits: In general, CD8+ T cells held more expanded clones than CD4+ did, on average. Dosing at 0.1 to 3.0 mg/kg was accompanied by clonal expansion of CD4+ and CD8+ blood T cells by week 6.

Looked up from germline, CDR1 is SGHTA and CDR2 is FQGTGA. Trimming cost V 6 bases and J 5 bases; bases outside gene matches: 4. The CDR3 consists of 13 residues. The genes are TRBV7-3 and TRBJ1-2, with 9 bases matching TRBD1. Sample: CD4+ or CD8+ T cells sorted from blood, taken in a trial of the OX40 agonist ivuxolimab. The TCR was taken from an adult with an advanced solid tumor such as melanoma, head and neck, liver or kidney cancer. In DNA form, the CDR3 reads TGTGCCAGCAGTTCGGGACAGGGTTATGGCTACACCTTC. Its translation: CASSSGQGYGYTF.